The 12 T cell receptor beta chains listed next were all sequenced from one sample in a study of shared clonotypes between healthy human individuals. The table came from immunoSEQ multiplex PCR; TCRdb's copy has only in-frame clones and leaves some out. Among 2,500,000 or so clones listed, approximately 93% were seen once. The source material was naive CD4+ T cells from PBMCs. As for subset: CD45RA+ positively selected. All receptors derive from a man aged 18 to 30 in good health. Some clones in this sample may be carry-over from other donors' samples.

The count of this clone is one. The chain uses TRBV28 and TRBJ2-7, with 9 bases fitting TRBD1. Germline lookup yields CDR1 MDHEN and CDR2 SYDVKM. The ends lost 8 bases at V and 3 bases at J; junction bases unmatched: 11. The length of the CDR3 is 15 residues. In nucleotides, the CDR3 is TGTGCCAGCGCCACAGGGGGCTCCCCGCTCTACGAGCAGTACTTC. Amino acid sequence: CASATGGSPLYEQYF.

This chain joins TRBV10-2 and TRBJ1-1; the D is unclear. The V end lost 5 bases, the J end lost 0 bases, and 10 bases lay between the germline ends. Germline CDR1 WSHSY, CDR2 SAAADI. CDR3 length: 14 residues. The CDR3 spells CASSRAALNTEAFF. The DNA for the CDR3 is TGCGCCAGCAGTCGGGCGGCGTTGAACACTGAAGCTTTCTTT.

The chain is built from TRBV9 and TRBJ2-7; TRBD1 aligns across 11 bases. The CDR3 loop spans 16 amino acids. The trim removed 3 bases at V and 5 bases at J, leaving 10 bases unmatched. CDR1 and CDR2 from the germline V gene are SGDLS and YYNGEE. CDR3 residues: CASSAEDRTGGDEQYF. CDR3 nucleotides: TGTGCCAGCAGCGCGGAGGACAGGACAGGGGGCGACGAGCAGTACTTC.

This chain links TRBV18 with TRBJ1-1, with D uncertain. Germline V gives CDR1 KGHSH, CDR2 LQKENI. The V and J ends lost 6 bases and 4 bases respectively, with 12 bases between them. This CDR3 is built from 13 residues. DNA of the CDR3: TGTGCCAGCTCTCCCCGCGAGGTCACTGAAGCTTTCTTT. It yields the protein CASSPREVTEAFF.

As DNA, the CDR3 is TGTGCCAGCAGCTTAGTGCGTCCTAGCTCCTACGAGCAGTACTTC. Amino acids: CASSLVRPSSYEQYF. The chain employs TRBV7-9 and TRBJ2-5; D is undetermined. The J call may be incorrect, as the DNA end agrees better with TRBJ2-7. Germline values: CDR1 SEHNR, CDR2 FQNEAQ (reference sequence). This CDR3 region has 15 residues.

This chain uses TRBV5-1 with TRBJ2-7, with D unclear. The germline V and J ends were trimmed by 1 base and 2 bases, with 13 bases remaining between them. The CDR3 consists of 15 residues. Per the germline V gene, CDR1 is SGHRS and CDR2 is YFSETQ. CDR3 DNA: TGCGCCAGCAGCTTGCCGCAAACCCCCCCCTACGAGCAGTACTTC. Its translation: CASSLPQTPPYEQYF.

Concerning this clone itself: At the DNA level, this CDR3 is encoded by other sequences in the same sample as well. The chain carries TRBV9 and TRBJ2-5; D call uncertain. Trimming cost V 2 bases and J 5 bases, with 4 bases left between them. From germline, CDR1 is SGDLS and CDR2 YYNGEE. The CDR3 is 11 residues long. The CDR3 nucleotides are TGTGCCAGCAGCGTCGACGAGACCCAGTACTTC. Amino acids: CASSVDETQYF.

This chain uses TRBV5-1 with TRBJ2-3; TRBD2 might be the D (5 bases). V lost 4 bases, J lost 7 bases, and 16 bases lay in between. Germline CDR1 is SGHRS and CDR2 is YFSETQ. CDR3 length equals 14 residues. CDR3 protein: CASSEGLASNTQYF. The CDR3 DNA is TGCGCCAGCAGCGAAGGGCTAGCTTCAAATACGCAGTATTTT.

The chain combines TRBV7-3 with TRBJ2-2; D gene ambiguous. Trimming stripped 1 base from V and 1 base from J, with 7 bases between. This CDR3 contains 15 residues. The germline V gene encodes CDR1 SGHTA and CDR2 FQGTGA. CDR3 region: CASSLIAKNTGELFF. The CDR3 nucleotides are TGTGCCAGCAGCTTAATAGCTAAGAACACCGGGGAGCTGTTTTTT.

The gene calls are TRBV28 and TRBJ2-2; D may correspond to TRBD1 or TRBD2 (5 bases each). V lost 4 bases to trimming and J lost 5 bases, with 14 bases between them. This CDR3 is 15 amino acids long. Germline-derived CDR1 and CDR2 are MDHEN and SYDVKM. CDR3 protein: CASSSPGPGTGELFF. CDR3 in DNA: TGTGCCAGCAGTTCTCCGGGACCCGGGACCGGGGAGCTGTTTTTT.

The V gene is TRBV30, the J gene TRBJ2-5, with TRBD2 matching 10 bases. The CDR3 sequence is 15 residues long. Germline V gene data show CDR1 as GTSNPN and CDR2 as SVGIG (reference sequence). The V gene end was trimmed by 3 bases and the J gene end by 7 bases; junction bases not matched to a gene: 11. This CDR3 is CAWRKLAGLTGTQYF. CDR3 nucleotide sequence: TGTGCCTGGAGGAAACTAGCGGGACTAACCGGGACCCAGTACTTC.

The rearrangement joins TRBV5-6 to TRBJ2-7, with D unclear. Per the germline V gene, CDR1 is SGHDT and CDR2 is YYEEEE. The length of the CDR3 is 15 residues. V was cut by 3 bases and J by 0 bases, with 13 bases left in between. CDR3 protein: CASSSDGPSSYEQYF. CDR3 DNA sequence: TGTGCCAGCAGCTCCGATGGCCCCAGCTCCTACGAGCAGTACTTC.